This T cell receptor beta chain is from a study of CD8+ T cells in alopecia areata. This clone was seen more than once but under ten times. Its target is unknown. The CDR3 length is 14 residues. V was cut by 2 bases and J by 9 bases, with 16 bases left in between. Per germline, CDR1 MNHNS and CDR2 SASEGT. Treatment specified: oral pan-JAK inhibitor, 5-10 mg twice daily. Isolation of CD4+ and CD8+ T cells from PBMCs was achieved by sorting. cDNA reverse transcribed from extracted RNA served as the sequencing template. The table came from immunoSEQ multiplex PCR; TCRdb's copy has only in-frame clones and leaves some out. The repertoire has around 160,000 clones, less than 80% of them found once; the top ten carry approximately 15%. Points from the study as a whole: Scalp samples also yield sequences of resident alphabeta T cells from normal skin. Many expanded lesional clones persisted in scalp and blood during tofacitinib treatment. Association of baseline CD8+ expansion with response is uncertain owing to one nonresponder.

The specimen was CD4+ T cells sorted from blood, collected at week 24, from a patient treated with tofacitinib. The origin of this receptor is a human donor with alopecia areata. The chain carries TRBV6-1 and TRBJ1-2; possible D gene TRBD1, 5 bases. The CDR3 loop reads CASSERGTTVSYTF. As DNA, the CDR3 is TGTGCCAGCAGTGAACGGGGGACGACAGTCAGCTACACCTTC.